Listed below are T cell receptor beta chains from one sample, sequenced in a study of blood T cell repertoires in COVID-19. Clones were read by immunoSEQ multiplex PCR, and TCRdb kept only the in-frame ones, dropping some. This table has roughly 230,000 clones, 88% appearing once. The sequenced sample was peripheral blood. The receptors were gathered from a man in his 70s with acute or convalescent COVID-19. Each CDR3 is given with its conserved first and last residue. The D gene is left open where the match is weak. Clone sizes are given selectively: once, few, many, or a class where the clone is expanded.

v_gene	len	abundance	j_gene	d_gene	CDR3nt	CDR3aa
TRBV5-4	16	.	TRBJ1-1	.	TGTGCCAGCAGCTTAGGGAACAGGGCGTCGAACACTGAAGCTTTCTTT	CASSLGNRASNTEAFF
TRBV5-1	15	.	TRBJ2-7	.	TGCGCCAGCAGCATTGCTTCTGGACACCCTTACGAGCAGTACTTC	CASSIASGHPYEQYF
TRBV19	18	once	TRBJ1-3	TRBD1	TGTGCCAGTAGTAAGGATATTGGACAGGGAAGCTCTGGAAACACCATATATTTT	CASSKDIGQGSSGNTIYF
TRBV18	15	.	TRBJ2-2	.	TGTGCCAGCTCACCAGGCATAACGAACACCGGGGAGCTGTTTTTT	CASSPGITNTGELFF
TRBV7-9	19	.	TRBJ2-1	TRBD2	TGTGCCAGCAGCAACCTCCTAGCGGGAGGGCGCGGATCCTACAATGAGCAGTTCTTC	CASSNLLAGGRGSYNEQFF
TRBV7-2	15	.	TRBJ2-5	TRBD2	TGTGCCAGCAGCTTAGGCGGACTAGTTGGAGAGACCCAGTACTTC	CASSLGGLVGETQYF
TRBV10-3	13	.	TRBJ2-7	TRBD2	TGTGCCATCAGTGTCCAGCGGGAGAATTCTCAGTACTTC	CAISVQRENSQYF
TRBV2	16	.	TRBJ2-3	TRBD1	TGTGCCAGCTGTGACGAAACAGGGGGGATTGCAGATACGCAGTATTTT	CASCDETGGIADTQYF
TRBV24-1	16	.	TRBJ2-3	TRBD2	TGTGCCACGTTTCGGGGAGGGCCCCCCCCCACAGATACGCAGTATTTT	CATFRGGPPPTDTQYF
TRBV6-6	14	.	TRBJ1-1	TRBD1	TGTGCCAGCAGTTACAGGGGGCGCGGGACTGAAGCTTTCTTT	CASSYRGRGTEAFF
TRBV19	11	few	TRBJ2-7	.	TGTGCCAGTAGCGACCGGAGCGAGCAGTACTTC	CASSDRSEQYF
TRBV28	15	.	TRBJ1-1	.	TGTGCCAGCAGCTCATCCGAGGGTCGATTGTCTGAAGCTTTCTTT	CASSSSEGRLSEAFF
TRBV28	12	.	TRBJ2-7	.	TGTGCCAGCAGTTTATTCACCTACGAGCAGTACTTC	CASSLFTYEQYF
TRBV30	14	.	TRBJ2-7	.	TGTGCCTGGAGTGGAGGTGGCGGATCCTACGAGCAGTACTTC	CAWSGGGGSYEQYF
TRBV28	16	.	TRBJ2-6	.	TGTGCCAGCAGACTTACAGGGCTAGCTGGGGCCAACGTCCTGACTTTC	CASRLTGLAGANVLTF
TRBV10-3	14	.	TRBJ1-2	TRBD1	TGTGCCATCAGGAACACAGGGGTTAACTATGGCTACACCTTC	CAIRNTGVNYGYTF
TRBV28	16	once	TRBJ2-1	.	TGTGCCAGTTCCCTCCGGGTGGGAGGAGGCTACAATGAGCAGTTCTTC	CASSLRVGGGYNEQFF
TRBV5-6	17	.	TRBJ1-4	TRBD1	TGTGCCAGCAGCTTGCGGTCCGGGGCAGGGGGAATTGAAAAACTGTTTTTT	CASSLRSGAGGIEKLFF
TRBV7-8	13	once	TRBJ2-7	.	TGTGCCAGCAGCCCCCAGAAAAGTCTGGAGCAGTACTTC	CASSPQKSLEQYF
TRBV6-2/TRBV6-3	11	.	TRBJ2-1	.	TGTGCCAGCAGCCTCGGGATGAAGCAGTTCTTC	CASSLGMKQFF
TRBV11-2	15	.	TRBJ2-7	TRBD1	TGTGCCAGCAGCTTCCCGGGACAGAGGGCCTACGAGCAGTACTTC	CASSFPGQRAYEQYF
TRBV5-1	15	.	TRBJ1-1	.	TGCGCCAGCAGCTTGGCCTCAATTACGCAGGCCGAAGCTTTCTTT	CASSLASITQAEAFF
TRBV7-3	15	.	TRBJ2-2	.	TGTGCCAGCAGCTTATTGGGGCCGGGCGCCGGGGAGCTGTTTTTT	CASSLLGPGAGELFF
TRBV13	15	.	TRBJ1-3	.	TGTGCCAGCAGCTTACGACAGGCCTCTGGAAACACCATATATTTT	CASSLRQASGNTIYF
TRBV5-1	16	.	TRBJ1-2	TRBD1	TGCGCCAGCAGCTTGGGCCCGCCCGGGACAGGTTATGGCTACACCTTC	CASSLGPPGTGYGYTF
TRBV5-5	14	.	TRBJ1-1	.	TGTGCCAGCAGCCCGGGAGGGTGGAGCTCTGAAGCTTTCTTT	CASSPGGWSSEAFF
TRBV6-5	13	.	TRBJ2-2	TRBD1	TGTGCCAGCAGCAGGGCTAAGGGGGCTTGGCTGTTTTTT	CASSRAKGAWLFF
TRBV6-6	12	.	TRBJ2-5	TRBD2	TGTGCCAGCAGTCCCGGGGGGGAGACCCAGTACTTC	CASSPGGETQYF
TRBV6-5	14	.	TRBJ1-2	TRBD1	TGTGCCAGCAGTACTAACACAGGGGACTATGGCTACACCTTC	CASSTNTGDYGYTF
TRBV7-2	13	few	TRBJ2-1	TRBD1	TGTGCCAGCAGCCTCCGACAGGGGGATGAGCAGTTCTTC	CASSLRQGDEQFF
TRBV12-5	15	.	TRBJ2-1	TRBD2	TGTGCTAGTGGTTTGTGGACTAGCGGGATCAATGAGCAGTTCTTC	CASGLWTSGINEQFF
TRBV23-1	14	once	TRBJ2-1	.	TGCGCCAGCACCCCTCGGGAAGGTTGCGATGAGCAGTTCTTC	CASTPREGCDEQFF
TRBV24-1	14	.	TRBJ1-1	.	TGTGCCACCAAGAGAAGGGGAATCAACACTGAAGCTTTCTTT	CATKRRGINTEAFF
TRBV3-1/TRBV3-2	15	.	TRBJ1-5	.	TGTGCCAGCAGCCAAGGTCCCACTTCCAATCAGCCCCAGCATTTT	CASSQGPTSNQPQHF
TRBV29-1	17	.	TRBJ2-7	TRBD2	TGCAGCGTTGACGGGTTCTCCTTAGCGGGAGGTAGTTACGAGCAGTACTTC	CSVDGFSLAGGSYEQYF
TRBV7-2	15	.	TRBJ2-1	TRBD2	TGTGCCAGCAGCTTAGAGGGGACTAGCGGGAATGAGCAGTTCTTC	CASSLEGTSGNEQFF
TRBV15	14	once	TRBJ1-3	.	TGTGCCACCAGCAGAGCCGGCTCTGGAAACACCATATATTTT	CATSRAGSGNTIYF
TRBV7-2	14	.	TRBJ2-7	TRBD2	TGTGCCAGCAGCCTTGGACTAGATTCGGGGGAGCAGTACTTC	CASSLGLDSGEQYF
TRBV9	16	.	TRBJ2-1	TRBD2	TGTGCCAGCAGCCCCAGGACTAGCGGGAGCGGCAATGAGCAGTTCTTC	CASSPRTSGSGNEQFF
TRBV19	13	.	TRBJ1-5	.	TGTGCCAGTAGTATCCCCGCGGTTGGGCCCCAGCATTTT	CASSIPAVGPQHF
TRBV14	13	.	TRBJ1-3	.	TGTGCCAGCAGCCAAGGGCAGATCAACACCATATATTTT	CASSQGQINTIYF
TRBV2	15	.	TRBJ2-5	.	TGTGCCAGCAGTGATACCCGGGGGACTGAATCGACCCAGTACTTC	CASSDTRGTESTQYF
TRBV6-2/TRBV6-3	15	.	TRBJ2-1	TRBD2	TGTGCCAGCAGTTTCGGAAGAGCGGGGGGCAATGAGCAGTTCTTC	CASSFGRAGGNEQFF
TRBV19	13	.	TRBJ2-5	TRBD2	TGTGCCAGTAGTATGGGAGGGGCGGAGACCCAGTACTTC	CASSMGGAETQYF